A selection of T cell receptor beta chains follows, all from one sample in a study of resident and recirculating memory T cells in vitiligo. The table came from immunoSEQ multiplex PCR; TCRdb's copy has only in-frame clones and leaves some out. This sample carries 75,000 to 95,000 clones, approximately 90% of them seen once, and the ten largest clones take more than 5%. Specimen: blood. These receptors were obtained from a male donor with vitiligo. Each CDR3 is given with its conserved first and last residue. The order of the fields is J gene, V gene, D gene, clone size, CDR3 DNA, CDR3 protein. The D gene is left open where the match is weak. Not every row has a clone size; where given, it reads once, few, many or a size class.

TRBJ2-1 TRBV30 . . TGTGCCTGGGGCGACACCGCCTCCTACAATGAGCAGTTCTTC CAWGDTASYNEQFF
TRBJ2-2 TRBV28 . . TGTGCCAGCAGTTATGAGACCGGGGAGCTGTTTTTT CASSYETGELFF
TRBJ2-5 TRBV28 TRBD2 . TGTGCCAGCAGTTTATCATACGCGGGAGGCCTCGAGACCCAGTACTTC CASSLSYAGGLETQYF
TRBJ2-3 TRBV27 TRBD2 . TGTGCCAGCAGACCCTCAGGGCTAGCGGCGGGTGCAGATACGCAGTATTTT CASRPSGLAAGADTQYF
TRBJ2-7 TRBV21-1 . . TGTGCCAGCATTATCGTAGTAGGACACTACCTGCGGCTAGCGGGAAAAAGGGAGCAGTACTTC CASIIVVGHYLRLAGKREQYF
TRBJ2-7 TRBV6-1 . . TGTGCCAGCAGTTTCGGGGAGGGGGGATCCTACGAGCAGTACTTC CASSFGEGGSYEQYF
TRBJ2-3 TRBV14 . . TGTGCCAGCAGCCAAGTAGGAGGGACGCAGTATTTT CASSQVGGTQYF
TRBJ2-1 TRBV2 TRBD2 . TGTGCCAGCAGTCGCCAGGGAGTGACTAGCGCCAATGAGCAGTTCTTC CASSRQGVTSANEQFF
TRBJ2-7 TRBV27 TRBD1 . TGTGCCAGCAGTTCAGGACAGGGGGCTTTCTACGAGCAGTACTTC CASSSGQGAFYEQYF
TRBJ2-7 TRBV21-1 . . . CASSKVGQGSYYEQYF
TRBJ1-1 TRBV7-7 . once TGTGCCAGCAGCTTAAACACAGAGACTGAAGCTTTCTTT CASSLNTETEAFF
TRBJ2-3 TRBV6-1 TRBD1 . TGTGCCAGCAGCGACCTAACAGGGGGAGATACGCAGTATTTT CASSDLTGGDTQYF
TRBJ2-7 TRBV30 TRBD1 . TGTGCCTGGCCCCGGACAGGGGTGTACGAGCAGTACTTC CAWPRTGVYEQYF
TRBJ2-3 TRBV9 TRBD2 . TGTGCCAGCAGCGACGGGACTAGCGGGAGGTGGGCAGATACGCAGTATTTT CASSDGTSGRWADTQYF
TRBJ2-1 TRBV2 . . TGTGCCAGCAGCCGGGGTACCTCCTACAATGAGCAGTTCTTC CASSRGTSYNEQFF
TRBJ1-4 TRBV5-8 . . TGTGCCAGCCTAGGGCGGGTCAATGAAAAACTGTTTTTT CASLGRVNEKLFF
TRBJ2-7 TRBV27 TRBD1 once TGTGCCAGCAGAGGGACAGGGGGCCACGAGCAGTACTTC CASRGTGGHEQYF
TRBJ2-3 TRBV11-2 . once TGTGCCAGCAGCTTAGACAGCGAACGCACAGATACGCAGTATTTT CASSLDSERTDTQYF
TRBJ2-7 TRBV28 TRBD1 . TGTGCCAGCAGTTTATCTCGGACAGGGGTTCCCTCCGAGCAGTACTTC CASSLSRTGVPSEQYF
TRBJ2-1 TRBV19 . . TGTGCCAGTACCCCCGGCGGAAATGAGCAGTTCTTC CASTPGGNEQFF
TRBJ2-7 TRBV7-9 TRBD2 . TGTGCCAGCAGCTTATTTCAAGCGGGAGGGCCAGACGAGCAGTACTTC CASSLFQAGGPDEQYF
TRBJ2-3 TRBV27 TRBD2 . TGTGCCAGCAGCTTAGCGGGAGGTGGGGATACGCAGTATTTT CASSLAGGGDTQYF
TRBJ1-2 TRBV28 TRBD1 once TGTGCCAGCAGTTTACCCGGGACAGCGTTTGATTTCTATGGCTACACCTTC CASSLPGTAFDFYGYTF
TRBJ2-7 TRBV9 . . TGTGCCAGCAGCGTAGCCGTAGCGTACGAGCAGTACTTC CASSVAVAYEQYF
TRBJ2-7 TRBV7-9 TRBD1 . TGTGCCAGCAGCCGAGTTGGGACAGCCGTCGCCGAGCAGTACTTC CASSRVGTAVAEQYF
TRBJ2-5 TRBV28 . once TGTGCCAGCAGCCCAGGGCCCGGGACTGCGTACCAAGAGACCCAGTACTTC CASSPGPGTAYQETQYF
TRBJ1-2 TRBV28 . once TGTGCCAGCAGCCTCCGGGATCAGGCGCGAGGCTACACCTTC CASSLRDQARGYTF
TRBJ1-3 TRBV7-9 . . TGTGCCAGCAGCGCGCCACCTACTTGGGCTGAAAACACCATATATTTT CASSAPPTWAENTIYF
TRBJ2-1 TRBV9 TRBD2 . TGTGCCAGCAGCGAATCCCGCGGGAGGACCTACAATGAGCAGTTCTTC CASSESRGRTYNEQFF
TRBJ1-1 TRBV27 TRBD1 . TGTGCCAGCAGTTTATGGGGTGACAGGGAGGACTATATGAACACTGAAGCTTTCTTT CASSLWGDREDYMNTEAFF
TRBJ2-7 TRBV4-2 . . TGTGCCAGCAGCCAAGGGTTTGGGGGCGGGGGCTACGAGCAGTACTTC CASSQGFGGGGYEQYF
TRBJ2-5 TRBV5-1 . . TGCGCCAGCAGCTTGGCCGGGGGACAGGAGACCCAGTACTTC CASSLAGGQETQYF
TRBJ2-7 TRBV28 TRBD1 . TGTGCCAGCAGTTTGACAGGGTTCGAGCAGTACTTC CASSLTGFEQYF
TRBJ2-7 TRBV10-3 . . TGTGCCACCGGACTACCCTCGGACGAGCAGTACTTC CATGLPSDEQYF
TRBJ2-7 TRBV28 TRBD1 . TGTGCCAGCAGTCCACGTCCCGGGACAGGGGCCCACTCCTACGAGCAGTACTTC CASSPRPGTGAHSYEQYF
TRBJ1-1 TRBV2 . once TGTGCCAGCAGTGTCGGCCCCCCGGGGTACACTGAAGCTTTCTTT CASSVGPPGYTEAFF
TRBJ1-1 TRBV5-4 . few TGTGCCAGCAGCGTTCGTGGGGGGGCTTTCCGGAAAGCTTTCTTT CASSVRGGAFRKAFF
TRBJ1-5 TRBV6-1 TRBD1 . TGTGCCAGCAGCAGGGGGGAACAGCCCCAGCATTTT CASSRGEQPQHF
TRBJ1-4 TRBV21-1 . . TGTGCCAGCTTGCGGGACAGGGAAGCAGCTAATGAAAAACTGTTTTTT CASLRDREAANEKLFF
TRBJ2-7 TRBV28 . . TGTGCCAGCAGTCTATTAGCTACCTACGAGCAGTACTTC CASSLLATYEQYF
TRBJ1-5 TRBV19 TRBD1 . TGTGCCAGTAGTATAGGAAGGACAGGACAGCCCCAGCATTTT CASSIGRTGQPQHF
TRBJ1-6 TRBV2 . . TGTGCCAGCAGCCGACAGGAGCTTGATAATTCACCCCTCCACTTT CASSRQELDNSPLHF
TRBJ1-1 TRBV25-1 . few TGTGCCAGCAGTGCACAGGTATCGGACACTGAAGCTTTCTTT CASSAQVSDTEAFF
TRBJ2-7 TRBV6-1 TRBD2 . TGTGCCAGCACCAAATTCGGACTAGCGAACTACGAGCAGTACTTC CASTKFGLANYEQYF
TRBJ2-7 TRBV28 TRBD2 . TGTGCCAGCAGTTTGGGGCGGGGGGCCTACGGGCAGTACTTC CASSLGRGAYGQYF
TRBJ2-3 TRBV5-1 TRBD2 . TGCGCCAGCAGCTTTGCGGGAGGTACCACAGATACGCAGTATTTT CASSFAGGTTDTQYF
TRBJ2-3 TRBV11-3 TRBD2 once TGTGCCAGCAGCCCACTGACTAGCGGTGAAGGGGCTAGCACAGATACGCAGTATTTT CASSPLTSGEGASTDTQYF
TRBJ1-4 TRBV30 . . TGTGCCTGGAACCACTACCAAGGTGGGGAAAAACTGTTTTTT CAWNHYQGGEKLFF
TRBJ2-1 TRBV7-9 . . TGTGCCAGCAGCCCCTACTCAGGAGGGGTGTTCTTC CASSPYSGGVFF
TRBJ2-3 TRBV18 . . TGTGCCAGCTCGCCCAGCGGATCCACAGATACGCAGTATTTT CASSPSGSTDTQYF
TRBJ1-3 TRBV10-3 . . TGTGCCATCAAAGGGGGAGAAGGAAACACCATATATTTT CAIKGGEGNTIYF
TRBJ1-1 TRBV5-1 . . TGCGCCAGCAGCTGGATTGGACAGCTGAACACTGAAGCTTTCTTT CASSWIGQLNTEAFF
TRBJ2-7 TRBV21-1 . . TGTGCCAGCAGCAAAGCGTGGTCGGACTGTAAGTCCTACGAGCAGTACTTC CASSKAWSDCKSYEQYF
TRBJ2-7 TRBV27 . few TGTGCCAGCTACCTCCTAGCTGGAGGAGTCCACGAGCAGTACTTC CASYLLAGGVHEQYF